This T cell receptor beta chain was captured by sequencing in a study of early T cells in non-severe SARS-CoV-2 infection. This clonotype was seen at least ten times. The CDR3 length is 13 residues. The V and J ends lost 1 base and 10 bases respectively, with 11 bases between them. CDR1 is SGHNT, CDR2 YENEEA, per germline. One entry per CDR3 protein results from TCRdb running MiXCR on the 5' RACE reads. The table shows tens of thousands of distinct CDR3 sequences, with over 11% occurring only once. The origin of this receptor is an adult who was a healthcare worker with PCR-confirmed SARS-CoV-2 infection or an uninfected control (not recorded which). The sample taken for sequencing was whole blood. V is TRBV11-3 and J is TRBJ2-1, with a tentative D call TRBD2 (6 bases). Written as DNA, the CDR3 is TGTGCCAGCAGCTTAGCTGCGGGATTGGAGCAGTTCTTC. This translates into CASSLAAGLEQFF.